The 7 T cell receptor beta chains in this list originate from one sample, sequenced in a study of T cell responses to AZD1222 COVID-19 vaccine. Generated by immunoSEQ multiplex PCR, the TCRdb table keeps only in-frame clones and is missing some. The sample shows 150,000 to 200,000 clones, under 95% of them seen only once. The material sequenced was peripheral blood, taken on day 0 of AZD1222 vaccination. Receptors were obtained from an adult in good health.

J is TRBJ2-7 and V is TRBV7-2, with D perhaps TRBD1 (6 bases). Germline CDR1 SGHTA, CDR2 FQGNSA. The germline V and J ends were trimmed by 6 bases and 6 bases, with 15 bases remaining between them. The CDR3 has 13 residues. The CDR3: CASRLQGAPEQYF. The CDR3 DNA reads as TGTGCCAGCAGGTTACAGGGAGCCCCCGAGCAGTACTTC.

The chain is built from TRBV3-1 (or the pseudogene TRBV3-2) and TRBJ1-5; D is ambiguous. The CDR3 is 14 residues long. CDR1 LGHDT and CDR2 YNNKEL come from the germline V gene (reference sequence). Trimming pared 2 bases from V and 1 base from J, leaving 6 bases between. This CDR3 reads CASSQRESNQPQHF. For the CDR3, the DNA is TGTGCCAGCAGCCAACGGGAGAGCAATCAGCCCCAGCATTTT.

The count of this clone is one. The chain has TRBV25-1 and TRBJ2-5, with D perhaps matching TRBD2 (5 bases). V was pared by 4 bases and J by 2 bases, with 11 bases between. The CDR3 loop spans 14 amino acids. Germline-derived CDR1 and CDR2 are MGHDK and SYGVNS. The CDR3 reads CASSAPGSQETQYF. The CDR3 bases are TGTGCCAGCAGTGCCCCGGGATCTCAAGAGACCCAGTACTTC.

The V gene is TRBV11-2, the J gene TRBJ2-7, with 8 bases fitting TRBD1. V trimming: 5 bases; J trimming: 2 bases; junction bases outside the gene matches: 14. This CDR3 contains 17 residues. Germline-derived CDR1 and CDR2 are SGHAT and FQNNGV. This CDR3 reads CASSPSTTGQAPYEQYF. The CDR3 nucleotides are TGTGCCAGCAGCCCCTCAACTACGGGACAGGCACCCTACGAGCAGTACTTC.

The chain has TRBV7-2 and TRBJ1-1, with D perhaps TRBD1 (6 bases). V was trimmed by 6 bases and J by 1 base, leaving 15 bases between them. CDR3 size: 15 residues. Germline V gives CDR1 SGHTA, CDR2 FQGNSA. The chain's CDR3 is CASRLGGARNTEAFF. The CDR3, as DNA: TGTGCCAGCAGACTTGGGGGGGCTAGGAACACTGAAGCTTTCTTT.

CDR3 nucleotide sequence: TGCGCCAGCAGCTTCCTTATGGGTTACGAGCAGTACTTC. Translated: CASSFLMGYEQYF. The J gene is TRBJ2-7, the V gene TRBV5-1, with D uncertain. Germline assignment: CDR1 SGHRS and CDR2 YFSETQ. This CDR3 spans 13 amino acids. V lost 2 bases and J lost 4, with 10 bases in between.

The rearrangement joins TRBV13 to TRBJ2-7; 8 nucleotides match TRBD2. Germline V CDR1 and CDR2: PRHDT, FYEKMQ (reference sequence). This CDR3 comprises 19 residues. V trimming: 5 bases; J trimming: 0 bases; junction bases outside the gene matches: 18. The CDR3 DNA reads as TGTGCCAGCAGCCCTATCGGAGTAGCGGGATTTGCGAGCTCCTACGAGCAGTACTTC. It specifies CASSPIGVAGFASSYEQYF.